The 12 T cell receptor beta chains below were found in one sample sequenced in a study of T cell changes during pregnancy in multiple sclerosis. Data came from immunoSEQ multiplex PCR; TCRdb stores just in-frame clones and leaves some out. The table has tens of thousands of clones, over 80% seen once. The specimen was peripheral blood, collected before pregnancy. Receptor source: a female donor with multiple sclerosis, enrolled in a pregnancy study.

The chain links TRBV11-3 to TRBJ2-3; 10 bases map to TRBD2. Germline CDR1 SGHNT, CDR2 YENEEA. CDR3 length: 16 amino acids. Trimming at V came to 7 bases and at J to 4 bases, leaving 11 bases not matched to a gene. The CDR3 sequence is CASNPPSGREADTQYF. As DNA, the CDR3 is TGTGCCAGCAACCCCCCGAGCGGGAGGGAAGCAGATACGCAGTATTTT.

The V gene is TRBV28, the J gene TRBJ2-1, with D hard to call. The CDR3 totals 13 residues. Trimming pared 3 bases from V and 4 bases from J, leaving 7 bases between. Germline V gene sequence: CDR1 MDHEN, CDR2 SYDVKM. Here the CDR3 DNA reads TGTGCCAGCAGTTTTTCCGGGTACAATGAGCAGTTCTTC. Protein sequence: CASSFSGYNEQFF.

The chain joins TRBV7-9 to TRBJ2-2; possibly TRBD1 for D (5 bases). With 0 bases removed from V and 6 bases from J, the gap between germline ends came to 14 bases. This CDR3 contains 16 residues. Germline loops: CDR1 SEHNR, CDR2 FQNEAQ (reference sequence). The CDR3 sequence: CASSLAKGQGAGELFF. The CDR3 DNA reads TGTGCCAGCAGCTTAGCAAAGGGGCAAGGCGCCGGGGAGCTGTTTTTT.

Here the CDR3 reads CASSHRTSGSTDTQYF. The CDR3 nucleotides read TGTGCCAGCAGCCATCGGACTAGCGGGAGCACAGATACGCAGTATTTT. The V and J genes are TRBV5-8 and TRBJ2-3; 11 bases align to TRBD2. The germline V gene has CDR1 SGHTS and CDR2 YDEGEE. The V and J ends lost 4 bases and 0 bases, in that order; junction bases with no gene match: 4. The CDR3 has 16 residues.

This chain uses TRBV15 with TRBJ2-6; tentatively, D is TRBD1 (6 bases). The V and J ends lost 0 bases and 0 bases respectively, with 18 bases between them. CDR1 is LNHNV, CDR2 YYDKDF, per germline (reference sequence). The CDR3 consists of 20 residues. CDR3 nucleotides: TGTGCCACCAGCAGAGAGTGGGGTGGGGGCCCGAGCTCTGGGGCCAACGTCCTGACTTTC. The encoded protein is CATSREWGGGPSSGANVLTF.

The chain couples TRBV13 to TRBJ1-1; D gene unclear. V lost 0 bases to trimming and J lost 7 bases, with 6 bases between them. This CDR3 is built from 12 residues. Germline CDR1 is PRHDT and CDR2 is FYEKMQ (reference sequence). CDR3 nucleotides: TGTGCCAGCAGCTTAGGTGGCAGTGAAGCTTTCTTT. This sequence encodes CASSLGGSEAFF. The full variable domain, in which reference TRBV13 and TRBJ1-1 provide the parts outside the CDR3, is AAGVIQSPRHLIKEKRETATLKCYPIPRHDTVYWYQQGPGQDPQFLISFYEKMQSDKGSIPDRFSAQQFSDYHSELNMSSLELGDSALYFCASSLGGSEAFFGQGTRLTVV.

Here the CDR3 reads CASSLAFDRESGEQYF. CDR3 in DNA: TGTGCCAGCAGCTTAGCGTTTGACAGGGAGTCCGGCGAGCAGTACTTC. The chain carries TRBV7-2 and TRBJ2-7; 7 bases map to TRBD1. The CDR3 consists of 16 residues. The J segment lost 6 bases and the V segment lost 0 bases, leaving 11 bases of the junction unmatched. Germline CDR1 is SGHTA and CDR2 is FQGNSA. Combining the CDR3 with reference TRBV7-2 and TRBJ2-7 gives the whole variable domain GAGVSQSPSNKVTEKGKDVELRCDPISGHTALYWYRQSLGQGLEFLIYFQGNSAPDKSGLPSDRFSAERTGGSVSTLTIQRTQQEDSAVYLCASSLAFDRESGEQYFGPGTRLTVT.

The gene calls are TRBV19 and TRBJ2-7, with TRBD2 identical over 12 bases. With V trimmed by 5 bases and J by 6 bases, 11 bases remained unmatched. The germline V gene encodes CDR1 LNHDA and CDR2 SQIVND (reference sequence). CDR3 length: 16 residues. The CDR3 sequence is CASSSRLAGVSREQYF. CDR3 nucleotide sequence: TGTGCCAGTAGTTCCAGACTAGCGGGAGTAAGTCGCGAGCAGTACTTC.

This chain connects TRBV7-3 to TRBJ2-3, with D maybe TRBD1 (5 bases). This CDR3 comprises 13 residues. The V gene lost 6 bases and the J gene lost 4 bases, with 11 bases spanning the gap. The germline gives CDR1 SGHTA, CDR2 FQGTGA. The CDR3 spells CASSRAGPDTQYF. The CDR3 region has the DNA TGTGCCAGCAGTCGCGCAGGGCCAGATACGCAGTATTTT. Variable domain in full (rest from reference TRBV7-3 and TRBJ2-3): GAGVSQTPSNKVTEKGKYVELRCDPISGHTALYWYRQSLGQGPEFLIYFQGTGAADDSGLPNDRFFAVRPEGSVSTLKIQRTERGDSAVYLCASSRAGPDTQYFGPGTRLTVL.

V and J are TRBV4-3 and TRBJ2-3; D unresolved. Germline V gene lookup returns CDR1 LGHNA and CDR2 YSLEER. Trimming left V 0 bases short and J 2 bases short, with 15 bases between. The CDR3 consists of 17 residues. The CDR3 here is CASSQDLTGPDTDTQYF. In DNA form, the CDR3 reads TGCGCCAGCAGCCAAGATTTGACGGGTCCCGACACAGATACGCAGTATTTT.

The rearrangement joins TRBV5-4 to TRBJ2-7, with D possibly matching TRBD2 (6 bases). The CDR3 covers 16 residues. Trimming stripped 4 bases from V and 3 bases from J, with 20 bases between. CDR1 is SGHNT and CDR2 is YYREEE in the germline V gene (reference sequence). The CDR3 coding sequence is TGTGCCAGCAGCGTTAGGACTACCGCGGGTTTCTACGAGCAGTACTTC. Its protein is CASSVRTTAGFYEQYF. The full variable domain, its missing parts supplied by reference TRBV5-4 and TRBJ2-7, is ETGVTQSPTHLIKTRGQQVTLRCSSQSGHNTVSWYQQALGQGPQFIFQYYREEENGRGNFPPRFSGLQFPNYSSELNVNALELDDSALYLCASSVRTTAGFYEQYFGPGTRLTVT.

This clone has just one count. The chain employs TRBV5-1 and TRBJ2-7; 8 positions match TRBD1. The V segment lost 2 bases and the J segment 3 bases; nucleotides outside the gene matches: 4. CDR3 length: 14 residues. CDR1 is SGHRS, CDR2 YFSETQ, per germline. CDR3 nucleotide sequence: TGCGCCAGCAGCTTCGCGGGACAGGACTACGAGCAGTACTTC. This encodes CASSFAGQDYEQYF.